This T cell receptor beta chain was recorded in a study of blood T cell repertoires in COVID-19. Clinical history as reported by participants underpinned cohort assignment. Two consecutive negative NP/OP PCR tests, clearance, or resolved symptoms defined Cohort 3 recovery. Per germline, CDR1 LNHDA and CDR2 SQIVND (reference sequence). The CDR3 sequence is 15 residues long. The V segment lost 4 bases and the J segment 1 base; nucleotides outside the gene matches: 4. As handled by the study authors: Amplification with reference gene primers provided the estimates of nucleated cell counts. Assay used: immunoSEQ multiplex PCR; TCRdb lists only in-frame clones, some missing. V and J calls and clone size are copied from that table; D and trimming were computed from the DNA. Of approximately 100,000 clones listed, 86% were seen once; the top ten hold roughly 2.7%. The sample holds one count of this clone.

The sequence derives from a woman in her fifties or sixties who had recovered from COVID-19. Sequencing used PBMCs or T cells enriched from blood (not recorded which). This chain uses TRBV19 with TRBJ2-7; 10 bases align to TRBD1. The CDR3 coding sequence is TGTGCCAGTAGTAAGCCGGGACAGGGGTCCTACGAGCAGTACTTC. Amino acid sequence: CASSKPGQGSYEQYF. The entire variable domain, with the rest obtained from reference TRBV19 and TRBJ2-7, is as follows: DGGITQSPKYLFRKEGQNVTLSCEQNLNHDAMYWYRQDPGQGLRLIYYSQIVNDFQKGDIAEGYSVSREKKESFPLTVTSAQKNPTAFYLCASSKPGQGSYEQYFGPGTRLTVT.